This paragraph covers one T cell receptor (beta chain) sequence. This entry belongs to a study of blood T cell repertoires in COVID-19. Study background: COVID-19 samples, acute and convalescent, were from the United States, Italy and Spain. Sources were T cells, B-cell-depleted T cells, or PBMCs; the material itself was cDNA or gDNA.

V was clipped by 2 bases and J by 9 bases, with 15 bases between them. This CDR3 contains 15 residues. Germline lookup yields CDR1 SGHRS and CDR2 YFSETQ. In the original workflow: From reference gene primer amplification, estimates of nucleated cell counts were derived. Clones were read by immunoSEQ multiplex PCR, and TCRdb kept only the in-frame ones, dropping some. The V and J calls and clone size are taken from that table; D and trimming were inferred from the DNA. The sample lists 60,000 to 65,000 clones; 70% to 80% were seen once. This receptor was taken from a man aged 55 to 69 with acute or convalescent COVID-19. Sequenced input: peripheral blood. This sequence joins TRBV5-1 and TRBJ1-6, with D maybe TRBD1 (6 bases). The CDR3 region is CASSFTTGFTSPLHF. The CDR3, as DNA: TGCGCCAGCAGCTTTACAACAGGGTTCACTTCACCCCTCCACTTT. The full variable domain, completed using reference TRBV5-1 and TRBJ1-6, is KAGVTQTPRYLIKTRGQQVTLSCSPISGHRSVSWYQQTPGQGLQFLFEYFSETQRNKGNFPGRFSGRQFSNSRSEMNVSTLELGDSALYLCASSFTTGFTSPLHFGNGTRLTVT.